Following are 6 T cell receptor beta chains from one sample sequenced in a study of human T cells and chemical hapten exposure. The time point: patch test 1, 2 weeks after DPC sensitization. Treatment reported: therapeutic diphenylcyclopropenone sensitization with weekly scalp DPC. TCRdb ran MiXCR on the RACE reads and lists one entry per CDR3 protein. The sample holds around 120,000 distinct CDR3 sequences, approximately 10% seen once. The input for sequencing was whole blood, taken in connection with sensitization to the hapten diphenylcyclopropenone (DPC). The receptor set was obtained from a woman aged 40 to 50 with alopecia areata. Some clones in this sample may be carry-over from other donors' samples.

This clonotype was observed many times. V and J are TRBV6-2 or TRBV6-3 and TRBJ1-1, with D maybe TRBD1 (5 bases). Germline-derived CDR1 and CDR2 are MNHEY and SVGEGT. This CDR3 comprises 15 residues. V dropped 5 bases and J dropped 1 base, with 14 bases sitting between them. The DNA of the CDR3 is TGTGCCAGCAGTCCTCTCCGGGACCGGAACACTGAAGCTTTCTTT. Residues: CASSPLRDRNTEAFF.

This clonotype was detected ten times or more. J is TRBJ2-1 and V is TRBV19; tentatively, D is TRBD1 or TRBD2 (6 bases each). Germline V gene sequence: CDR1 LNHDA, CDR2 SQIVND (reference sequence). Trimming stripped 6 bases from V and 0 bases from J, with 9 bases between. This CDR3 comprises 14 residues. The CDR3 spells CASRGGSSYNEQFF. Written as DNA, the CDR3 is TGTGCCAGTAGAGGGGGGAGCTCCTACAATGAGCAGTTCTTC. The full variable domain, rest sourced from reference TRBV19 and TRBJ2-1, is DGGITQSPKYLFRKEGQNVTLSCEQNLNHDAMYWYRQDPGQGLRLIYYSQIVNDFQKGDIAEGYSVSREKKESFPLTVTSAQKNPTAFYLCASRGGSSYNEQFFGPGTRLTVL.

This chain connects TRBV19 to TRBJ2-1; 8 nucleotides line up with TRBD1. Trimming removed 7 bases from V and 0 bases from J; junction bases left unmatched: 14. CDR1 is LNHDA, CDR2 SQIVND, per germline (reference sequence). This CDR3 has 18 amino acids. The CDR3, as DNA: TGTGCCAGTATGGGGGACAGGACGGGAATCGCCTCCTACAATGAGCAGTTCTTC. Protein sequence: CASMGDRTGIASYNEQFF.

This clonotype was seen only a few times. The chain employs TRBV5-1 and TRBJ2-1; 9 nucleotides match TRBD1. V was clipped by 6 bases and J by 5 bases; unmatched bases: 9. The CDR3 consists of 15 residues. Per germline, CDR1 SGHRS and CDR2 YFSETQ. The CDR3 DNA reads TGCGCCAGCATCGAAACGGGACAGGGTAACAATGAGCAGTTCTTC. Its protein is CASIETGQGNNEQFF. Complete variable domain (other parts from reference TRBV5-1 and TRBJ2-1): KAGVTQTPRYLIKTRGQQVTLSCSPISGHRSVSWYQQTPGQGLQFLFEYFSETQRNKGNFPGRFSGRQFSNSRSEMNVSTLELGDSALYLCASIETGQGNNEQFFGPGTRLTVL.

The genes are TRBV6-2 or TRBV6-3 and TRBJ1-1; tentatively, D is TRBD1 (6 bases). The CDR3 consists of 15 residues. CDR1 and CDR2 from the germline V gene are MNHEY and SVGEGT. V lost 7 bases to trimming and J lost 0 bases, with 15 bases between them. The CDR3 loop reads CASTDRMIMNTEAFF. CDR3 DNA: TGTGCCAGCACCGACAGGATGATCATGAACACTGAAGCTTTCTTT.

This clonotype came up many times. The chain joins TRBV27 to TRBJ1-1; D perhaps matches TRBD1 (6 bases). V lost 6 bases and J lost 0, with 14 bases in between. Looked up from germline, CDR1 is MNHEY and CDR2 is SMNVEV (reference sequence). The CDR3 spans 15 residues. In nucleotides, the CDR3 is TGTGCCAGCAGGACTGGACAGCTCATGAACACTGAAGCTTTCTTT. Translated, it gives CASRTGQLMNTEAFF.